The 20 T cell receptor beta chains in this list originate from one sample, sequenced in a study of blood T cell repertoires in COVID-19. Clones were sequenced by immunoSEQ multiplex PCR, and TCRdb holds only the in-frame ones, with some missing. There are under 250,000 clones in the sample; around 86% occur only once, and 5% to 6% lies in the top ten. Sequencing was done on a sample of peripheral blood. These receptors were taken from a woman of 80 years or more with COVID-19, enrolled during active disease.

The chain is built from TRBV6-5 and TRBJ2-3; 8 bases map to TRBD1. The germline gives CDR1 MNHEY, CDR2 SVGAGI. This CDR3 region has 15 residues. The V segment lost 5 bases and the J segment 3 bases; nucleotides outside the gene matches: 7. The CDR3 nucleotides read TGTGCCAGCAGTAAAACAGGGGGAGGTACAGATACGCAGTATTTT. The encoded protein is CASSKTGGGTDTQYF.

The genes are TRBV19 and TRBJ1-5; 7 bases are shared with TRBD1. V lost 5 bases to trimming and J lost 7 bases; unmatched junction nucleotides: 11. This CDR3 has 15 residues. Germline CDR1 and CDR2: LNHDA and SQIVND (reference sequence). The CDR3 sequence: CASSLKATGWQPQHF. CDR3 sequence (DNA): TGTGCCAGTAGTTTAAAGGCGACAGGGTGGCAGCCCCAGCATTTT.

The genes are TRBV3-1 (or the pseudogene TRBV3-2) and TRBJ1-3; unclear D gene. This CDR3 has 14 amino acids. V was shortened by 0 bases and J by 4 bases, with 7 bases between the two germline ends. The germline V gene has CDR1 LGHDT and CDR2 YNNKEL (reference sequence). Written as DNA, the CDR3 is TGTGCCAGCAGCCAAGAAAGCCAAGGAAACACCATATATTTT. Amino acid sequence: CASSQESQGNTIYF.

The rearrangement joins TRBV18 to TRBJ1-4, with 7 bases lining up with TRBD1. The germline V gene encodes CDR1 KGHSH and CDR2 LQKENI. With 5 bases clipped from V and 7 bases from J, the junction kept 7 bases outside the gene matches. The CDR3 is made up of 14 amino acids. In nucleotides, the CDR3 is TGTGCCAGCTCATACAGGGGAGGCGGTGAAAAACTGTTTTTT. It is translated as CASSYRGGGEKLFF.

The chain links TRBV10-1 to TRBJ1-5; D unclear. The CDR3 contains 13 residues. Trimming removed 0 bases from V and 4 bases from J, with 4 bases in between. CDR1 WNHNN and CDR2 SYGVQD come from the germline V gene (reference sequence). This CDR3 is CASSESENQPQHF. CDR3 in DNA: TGCGCCAGCAGTGAGTCAGAGAATCAGCCCCAGCATTTT.

The V and J genes are TRBV7-2 and TRBJ2-1; 8 positions match TRBD2. The J segment lost 0 bases and the V segment lost 4 bases, leaving 5 bases of the junction unmatched. From germline, CDR1 is SGHTA and CDR2 FQGNSA. This CDR3 is built from 16 residues. In nucleotides, the CDR3 is TGTGCCAGCAGCTCCGGCGGGGGGTCCTCCTACAATGAGCAGTTCTTC. Amino acid sequence: CASSSGGGSSYNEQFF.

V is TRBV10-3 and J is TRBJ2-1, with D perhaps matching TRBD2 (6 bases). The germline V gene encodes CDR1 ENHRY and CDR2 SYGVKD. V gave up 1 base and J gave up 3 bases, with 13 bases separating them. CDR3 size: 16 residues. CDR3 bases: TGTGCCATCAGTGAGTTGGACGGGGGTTACTACAATGAGCAGTTCTTC. This translates into CAISELDGGYYNEQFF.

The chain combines TRBV18 with TRBJ2-2; D unresolved. The CDR3 has 15 residues. Germline V CDR1 and CDR2: KGHSH, LQKENI. The V gene lost 2 bases and the J gene lost 0 bases, with 7 bases spanning the gap. For the CDR3, the DNA is TGTGCCAGCTCACCAACATATACGAACACCGGGGAGCTGTTTTTT. This gives the protein CASSPTYTNTGELFF.

The table lists this clone with a few counts. CDR3 protein: CASSVPGTGGYTF. The CDR3 DNA reads as TGTGCCAGCAGCGTACCCGGGACAGGTGGATACACCTTC. The genes are TRBV9 and TRBJ1-2, with 8 bases identical to TRBD1. Germline V gene lookup returns CDR1 SGDLS and CDR2 YYNGEE. V shed 1 base and J 11 bases; nucleotides not matched to a gene: 7. The CDR3 consists of 13 residues.

This chain connects TRBV16 to TRBJ1-2; no firm D call. The germline V gene has CDR1 KGHSY and CDR2 FQNENV. V lost 0 bases and J lost 6, with 14 bases in between. The CDR3 is 15 residues long. The CDR3 is CASSQSQRGFDGYTF. The CDR3 region has the DNA TGTGCCAGCAGCCAATCACAGCGGGGATTCGATGGCTACACCTTC.

In this sample, this clone turned up a few times. This chain joins TRBV2 and TRBJ2-5, with TRBD2 matching over 8 bases. The CDR3 spans 15 residues. Trimming cost V 6 bases and J 6 bases; bases outside gene matches: 12. Looked up from germline, CDR1 is SNHLY and CDR2 is FYNNEI. The chain's CDR3 is CASSDLTGGLKTQYF. CDR3 coding DNA: TGTGCCAGCAGCGACCTTACGGGGGGGCTAAAGACCCAGTACTTC.

The chain is built from TRBV11-3 and TRBJ2-5; 7 bases fit TRBD2. Trimming cost V 1 base and J 3 bases; bases outside gene matches: 5. Germline assignment: CDR1 SGHNT and CDR2 YENEEA. This CDR3 has 15 amino acids. The CDR3: CASSLGRGKKETQYF. In nucleotides, the CDR3 is TGTGCCAGCAGCTTAGGGCGGGGGAAGAAAGAGACCCAGTACTTC.

This clone was observed a single time. V is TRBV2 and J is TRBJ1-1; TRBD1 agrees at 7 bases. Germline V lookup: CDR1 SNHLY, CDR2 FYNNEI. V shed 11 bases, J shed 0 bases, and the junction held 12 bases outside the gene matches. The CDR3 is 15 residues long. The chain's CDR3 is CASRVGGPMNTEAFF. For the CDR3, the DNA is TGTGCCTCCAGGGTAGGGGGCCCCATGAACACTGAAGCTTTCTTT.

The chain is built from TRBV30 and TRBJ1-3; D gene uncertain. The length of the CDR3 is 12 residues. In germline, CDR1 is GTSNPN, CDR2 SVGIG (reference sequence). Trimming pared 3 bases from V and 10 bases from J, leaving 13 bases between. In DNA, the CDR3 is TGTGCCTGGAGCACTAAGATTGGGACCATATATTTT. It is translated as CAWSTKIGTIYF.

The rearrangement uses TRBV18 and TRBJ1-6, with no clear D. The germline V gene encodes CDR1 KGHSH and CDR2 LQKENI. The CDR3 length is 17 residues. V was clipped by 4 bases and J by 4 bases, with 17 bases between them. CDR3 nucleotide sequence: TGTGCCAGCTCACTTACAGACAAGATCGATTATAATTCACCCCTCCACTTT. Translated: CASSLTDKIDYNSPLHF.

The chain uses TRBV6-5 and TRBJ2-3, with TRBD1 identical over 9 bases. The CDR3 contains 15 residues. Germline assignment: CDR1 MNHEY and CDR2 SVGAGI. Trimming took 2 bases from V and 4 from J; bases not matched to a gene: 4. CDR3: CASSYRRTGADTQYF. The CDR3 DNA reads TGTGCCAGCAGTTACCGAAGGACAGGGGCAGATACGCAGTATTTT.

V is TRBV18 and J is TRBJ1-6; TRBD1 agrees at 8 bases. Germline CDR1 is KGHSH and CDR2 is LQKENI. The V segment lost 3 bases and the J segment 10 bases; nucleotides outside the gene matches: 2. The CDR3 covers 13 residues. CDR3 nucleotide sequence: TGTGCCAGCTCACCTACAGGGGGGTCACCCCTCCACTTT. Amino acids: CASSPTGGSPLHF.

The chain couples TRBV25-1 to TRBJ1-6, with no clear D. Trimming took 2 bases from V and 4 from J, leaving 6 bases between them. Germline loops: CDR1 MGHDK, CDR2 SYGVNS. This CDR3 region has 14 residues. In DNA, the CDR3 is TGTGCCAGCAGTGAAACAGTGTATAATTCACCCCTCCACTTT. This translates into CASSETVYNSPLHF. Looking up the rest from reference TRBV25-1 and TRBJ1-6 gives the full variable domain: EADIYQTPRYLVIGTGKKITLECSQTMGHDKMYWYQQDPGMELHLIHYSYGVNSTEKGDLSSESTVSRIRTEHFPLTLESARPSHTSQYLCASSETVYNSPLHFGNGTRLTVT.

This rearrangement joins TRBV11-3 to TRBJ2-1; 9 nucleotides match TRBD2. Germline V lookup: CDR1 SGHNT, CDR2 YENEEA. V dropped 3 bases and J dropped 4; count of bases not matched to a gene: 7. This CDR3 is 16 amino acids long. The chain's CDR3 is CASSLTTSGYYNEQFF. CDR3 coding DNA: TGTGCCAGCAGCTTGACGACTAGCGGATATTACAATGAGCAGTTCTTC.

The chain recombines TRBV29-1 with TRBJ1-5; the match to TRBD1 covers 9 bases. The CDR3 extends over 12 amino acids. Trimming at V came to 6 bases and at J to 4 bases, leaving 1 base not matched to a gene. Germline V CDR1 and CDR2: SQVTM, ANQGSEA. The CDR3 nucleotides are TGCAGCGTACAGGGGGCAAATCAGCCCCAGCATTTT. Translating it yields CSVQGANQPQHF.